A selection of T cell receptor beta chains follows, all from one sample in a study of shared clonotypes between healthy human individuals. Here immunoSEQ multiplex PCR was the method, and the copy in TCRdb shows in-frame clones only, minus some. Of about 2.4 million clones in the sample, over 85% were seen once. What was sequenced was naive CD4+ T cells sorted from blood. These receptors were taken from a man between 18 and 29 years old in good health. CDR3s include the opening cysteine and the closing phenylalanine or tryptophan. Each record gives: J gene, clone size, D gene, V gene, CDR3 DNA, CDR3 protein. A D gene is named only where the DNA matches it firmly. Expanded clones are given a class, and other clones once, few, many or no size at all.

j_gene: TRBJ1-1; abundance: NA; d_gene: NA; v_gene: TRBV27; CDR3nt: TGTGCCAGCAGTTTTTCAGGGGTGGTGAACACTGAAGCTTTCTTT; CDR3aa: CASSFSGVVNTEAFF
j_gene: TRBJ2-3; abundance: NA; d_gene: NA; v_gene: TRBV11-2; CDR3nt: TGTGCCAGCAGCTCCCGGGCCATCACAGATACGCAGTATTTT; CDR3aa: CASSSRAITDTQYF
j_gene: TRBJ1-4; abundance: NA; d_gene: NA; v_gene: TRBV6-5; CDR3nt: TGTGCCAGCAGTTATGGGGGGTCGAATGAAAAACTGTTTTTT; CDR3aa: CASSYGGSNEKLFF
j_gene: TRBJ1-4; abundance: NA; d_gene: NA; v_gene: TRBV19; CDR3nt: TGTGCCAGTAGTATCTATCTTAGGGCAACTAATGAAAAACTGTTTTTT; CDR3aa: CASSIYLRATNEKLFF
j_gene: TRBJ2-3; abundance: NA; d_gene: NA; v_gene: TRBV30; CDR3nt: TGTGCCTGGAGTGTACGGTCGGGGGCGCGGGTAAATACGCAGTATTTT; CDR3aa: CAWSVRSGARVNTQYF
j_gene: TRBJ1-5; abundance: NA; d_gene: NA; v_gene: TRBV19; CDR3nt: TGTGCCAGTAGCTACAGGGAGCGGGGTCAGCCCCAGCATTTT; CDR3aa: CASSYRERGQPQHF
j_gene: TRBJ2-2; abundance: NA; d_gene: NA; v_gene: TRBV6-5; CDR3nt: TGTGCCAGCAGGACGACAGCGAACACCGGGGAGCTGTTTTTT; CDR3aa: CASRTTANTGELFF
j_gene: TRBJ2-2; abundance: NA; d_gene: TRBD1; v_gene: TRBV5-1; CDR3nt: TGCGCCAGCAGCTGGACAGGGAGAACCGGGGAGCTGTTTTTT; CDR3aa: CASSWTGRTGELFF
j_gene: TRBJ2-2; abundance: NA; d_gene: TRBD1; v_gene: TRBV18; CDR3nt: TGTGCCAGCTCACAATGGACAGGCGACACCGGGGAGCTGTTTTTT; CDR3aa: CASSQWTGDTGELFF
j_gene: TRBJ1-2; abundance: NA; d_gene: NA; v_gene: TRBV9; CDR3nt: TGTGCCAGCAGCGTGGGACCAAAGTACTATGGCTACACCTTC; CDR3aa: CASSVGPKYYGYTF
j_gene: TRBJ2-2; abundance: once; d_gene: NA; v_gene: TRBV15; CDR3nt: TGTGCCACCAGCAGAGATGGGTCCACCGGGGAGCTGTTTTTT; CDR3aa: CATSRDGSTGELFF
j_gene: TRBJ1-5; abundance: NA; d_gene: NA; v_gene: TRBV5-1; CDR3nt: TGCGCCAGCAGCTTGTGGGGTGATGGCAATCAGCCCCAGCATTTT; CDR3aa: CASSLWGDGNQPQHF
j_gene: TRBJ2-5; abundance: NA; d_gene: TRBD1; v_gene: TRBV6-1; CDR3nt: TGTGCCAGCAGTGAAAGGGGACAGGTCTTACAGACCCAGTACTTC; CDR3aa: CASSERGQVLQTQYF
j_gene: TRBJ2-7; abundance: NA; d_gene: TRBD2; v_gene: TRBV9; CDR3nt: TGTGCCAGCAGCGCCGTCGGGGGGTCCTACGAGCAGTACTTC; CDR3aa: CASSAVGGSYEQYF
j_gene: TRBJ1-2; abundance: NA; d_gene: NA; v_gene: TRBV5-1; CDR3nt: TGCGCCAGCGGCGGACAGTCCACCATTGGCTACACCTTC; CDR3aa: CASGGQSTIGYTF
j_gene: TRBJ2-7; abundance: NA; d_gene: NA; v_gene: TRBV5-6; CDR3nt: TGTGCCAGCACCAGAAGAACGACGGAGCAGTACTTC; CDR3aa: CASTRRTTEQYF
j_gene: TRBJ1-3; abundance: NA; d_gene: NA; v_gene: TRBV5-1; CDR3nt: TGCGCCAGCAGCCCGCCTGGGGCAGGAAACACCATATATTTT; CDR3aa: CASSPPGAGNTIYF
j_gene: TRBJ2-5; abundance: NA; d_gene: TRBD1; v_gene: TRBV6-1; CDR3nt: TGTGCCAGCAGTGAATTGGGGACAGGGGAGTACTTC; CDR3aa: CASSELGTGEYF
j_gene: TRBJ2-3; abundance: NA; d_gene: TRBD2; v_gene: TRBV7-2; CDR3nt: TGTGCCAGCAGCTTAGGTAGCGGGCGCACAGATACGCAGTATTTT; CDR3aa: CASSLGSGRTDTQYF
j_gene: TRBJ2-5; abundance: NA; d_gene: NA; v_gene: TRBV7-9; CDR3nt: TGTGCCAGCAGCTTAGGCCTCGGCACCCAAGAGACCCAGTACTTC; CDR3aa: CASSLGLGTQETQYF
j_gene: TRBJ1-2; abundance: NA; d_gene: TRBD1; v_gene: TRBV18; CDR3nt: TGTGCCAGCTCACAGTTAGAGACAGGGGCAATATATGGCTACACCTTC; CDR3aa: CASSQLETGAIYGYTF
j_gene: TRBJ1-5; abundance: NA; d_gene: TRBD1; v_gene: TRBV5-1; CDR3nt: TGCGCCAGCAGCTTAGGAGCAGGGGGAGGGCAGCCCCAGCATTTT; CDR3aa: CASSLGAGGGQPQHF
j_gene: TRBJ2-7; abundance: NA; d_gene: TRBD1; v_gene: TRBV5-1; CDR3nt: TGCGCCAGCAGCGGAGGACAGGGTGTACACGAGCAGTACTTC; CDR3aa: CASSGGQGVHEQYF
j_gene: TRBJ2-3; abundance: NA; d_gene: TRBD2; v_gene: TRBV13; CDR3nt: TGTGCCAGCAGCTTATCCGCGGGACTAGCCACAGATACGCAGTATTTT; CDR3aa: CASSLSAGLATDTQYF
j_gene: TRBJ1-3; abundance: NA; d_gene: TRBD1; v_gene: TRBV5-6; CDR3nt: TGTGCCAGCGGCACAGGGGTCCTCTCTGGAAACACCATATATTTT; CDR3aa: CASGTGVLSGNTIYF
j_gene: TRBJ2-4; abundance: NA; d_gene: NA; v_gene: TRBV20-1; CDR3nt: TGCAGTGCCGTCAAAAACATTCAGTACTTC; CDR3aa: CSAVKNIQYF
j_gene: TRBJ2-7; abundance: NA; d_gene: TRBD1; v_gene: TRBV18; CDR3nt: TGTGCCAGCTCACCAATCGCAGGGGGAGAAGGGTACTTC; CDR3aa: CASSPIAGGEGYF
j_gene: TRBJ2-5; abundance: NA; d_gene: NA; v_gene: TRBV11-2; CDR3nt: TGTGCCAGCAGCTCAGCTACAGGGAAAGAGACCCAGTACTTC; CDR3aa: CASSSATGKETQYF
j_gene: TRBJ2-7; abundance: NA; d_gene: TRBD2; v_gene: TRBV5-5; CDR3nt: TGTGCCAGCAGCTGGGGACTAGCGGTTAGCTCCTACGAGCAGTACTTC; CDR3aa: CASSWGLAVSSYEQYF
j_gene: TRBJ1-2; abundance: NA; d_gene: TRBD1; v_gene: TRBV19; CDR3nt: TGTGCCAGTAACGAGGGGAGGACAGGGGGTGGCTACACCTTC; CDR3aa: CASNEGRTGGGYTF
j_gene: TRBJ1-5; abundance: NA; d_gene: NA; v_gene: TRBV6-5; CDR3nt: TGTGCCAGCAGTTACTCCCCGCAGGGGACACAGCCCCAGCATTTT; CDR3aa: CASSYSPQGTQPQHF
j_gene: TRBJ1-4; abundance: NA; d_gene: NA; v_gene: TRBV5-1; CDR3nt: TGCGCCAGCAGCGATCCACAGGGTAGCGTTGAAAAACTGTTTTTT; CDR3aa: CASSDPQGSVEKLFF
j_gene: TRBJ2-1; abundance: NA; d_gene: TRBD1; v_gene: TRBV18; CDR3nt: TGTGCCAGCTCAACCCGACAGGGGGGTTACAATGAGCAGTTCTTC; CDR3aa: CASSTRQGGYNEQFF
j_gene: TRBJ2-2; abundance: NA; d_gene: NA; v_gene: TRBV19; CDR3nt: TGTGCCAGTAGTGAGGGGGGAAACACCGGGGAGCTGTTTTTT; CDR3aa: CASSEGGNTGELFF
j_gene: TRBJ1-4; abundance: NA; d_gene: NA; v_gene: TRBV23-1; CDR3nt: TGCGCCAGCATGGGGGGGGTTCCTAATGAAAAACTGTTTTTT; CDR3aa: CASMGGVPNEKLFF
j_gene: TRBJ1-1; abundance: NA; d_gene: NA; v_gene: TRBV6-6; CDR3nt: TGTGCCAGCAGCCTCCGTGAGAACACTGAAGCTTTCTTT; CDR3aa: CASSLRENTEAFF
j_gene: TRBJ2-5; abundance: NA; d_gene: NA; v_gene: TRBV2; CDR3nt: TGTGCCAGCAGTACCCTTGAGAACCTGGAGACCCAGTACTTC; CDR3aa: CASSTLENLETQYF
j_gene: TRBJ1-2; abundance: NA; d_gene: TRBD1; v_gene: TRBV29-1; CDR3nt: TGCAGCGTTGAGGGGGACAGGGTCAACTATGGCTACACCTTC; CDR3aa: CSVEGDRVNYGYTF
j_gene: TRBJ1-1; abundance: NA; d_gene: NA; v_gene: TRBV25-1; CDR3nt: TGTGCCAGCAGCCCCGCATGGGGGTGGAACACTGAAGCTTTCTTT; CDR3aa: CASSPAWGWNTEAFF
j_gene: TRBJ1-5; abundance: NA; d_gene: NA; v_gene: TRBV30; CDR3nt: TGTGCCTGGAGTGAGGGCATAATCGGCAATCAGCCCCAGCATTTT; CDR3aa: CAWSEGIIGNQPQHF
j_gene: TRBJ1-4; abundance: NA; d_gene: NA; v_gene: TRBV7-6; CDR3nt: TGTGCCAGCAGCCCAGTTAGGCTTGCAACTAATGAAAAACTGTTTTTT; CDR3aa: CASSPVRLATNEKLFF
j_gene: TRBJ2-7; abundance: NA; d_gene: NA; v_gene: TRBV9; CDR3nt: TGTGCCAGAATTAGGGAGGGACATGAACCCAACGAGCAGTACTTC; CDR3aa: CARIREGHEPNEQYF
j_gene: TRBJ2-1; abundance: NA; d_gene: TRBD2; v_gene: TRBV5-4; CDR3nt: TGTGCCAGCAGCTTTAGGACTAGCGGGAGTAATGAGCAGTTCTTC; CDR3aa: CASSFRTSGSNEQFF
j_gene: TRBJ1-5; abundance: few; d_gene: NA; v_gene: TRBV6-5; CDR3nt: TGTGCCAGCAGGAGCCCGGGGTCACCCCAGCATTTT; CDR3aa: CASRSPGSPQHF
j_gene: TRBJ2-3; abundance: NA; d_gene: NA; v_gene: TRBV9; CDR3nt: TGTGCCAGCAGCGTAGGTGCGGGGGCCGGCACAGATACGCAGTATTTT; CDR3aa: CASSVGAGAGTDTQYF
j_gene: TRBJ2-3; abundance: NA; d_gene: NA; v_gene: TRBV19; CDR3nt: TGTGCCAGTAGTATTTCGGGGGCTACAGATACGCAGTATTTT; CDR3aa: CASSISGATDTQYF
j_gene: TRBJ2-4; abundance: NA; d_gene: TRBD1; v_gene: TRBV28; CDR3nt: TGTGCCAGCAGCCTGGGACAGGGGGCTTCTGGATGGAACATTCAGTACTTC; CDR3aa: CASSLGQGASGWNIQYF
j_gene: TRBJ2-7; abundance: NA; d_gene: NA; v_gene: TRBV18; CDR3nt: TGTGCCAGCTCACCACCCTCCAGCTGGTACGAGCAGTACTTC; CDR3aa: CASSPPSSWYEQYF
j_gene: TRBJ2-1; abundance: once; d_gene: TRBD1; v_gene: TRBV6-1; CDR3nt: TGTGCCAGCAGGCCCCCGGGACAGGGGATGGGTGAGCAGTTCTTC; CDR3aa: CASRPPGQGMGEQFF
j_gene: TRBJ1-2; abundance: NA; d_gene: NA; v_gene: TRBV25-1; CDR3nt: TGTGCCAGCAGAGGGCAACAGGGTTCAGGCTACACCTTC; CDR3aa: CASRGQQGSGYTF
j_gene: TRBJ1-6; abundance: NA; d_gene: NA; v_gene: TRBV5-1; CDR3nt: TGCGCCAGCAGCTTTGGAGGGGTGGTCGGAGGGACCTATAATTCACCCCTCCACTTT; CDR3aa: CASSFGGVVGGTYNSPLHF
j_gene: TRBJ2-1; abundance: NA; d_gene: NA; v_gene: TRBV6-1; CDR3nt: TGTGCCAGCAGTGAAATCGGCAGGGGCAATGAGCAGTTCTTC; CDR3aa: CASSEIGRGNEQFF
j_gene: TRBJ1-4; abundance: NA; d_gene: NA; v_gene: TRBV2; CDR3nt: TGTGCCAGCAGTGGTGGGTCGGGGTCTAATGAAAAACTGTTTTTT; CDR3aa: CASSGGSGSNEKLFF
j_gene: TRBJ1-5; abundance: few; d_gene: TRBD1; v_gene: TRBV7-2; CDR3nt: TGTGCCAGCAGCTCTCAGGGGGCGTCCCAGCATTTT; CDR3aa: CASSSQGASQHF
j_gene: TRBJ2-5; abundance: NA; d_gene: NA; v_gene: TRBV13; CDR3nt: TGTGCCAGCAGCTTAGGCCAGGCTAGGGAGACCCAGTACTTC; CDR3aa: CASSLGQARETQYF
j_gene: TRBJ2-2; abundance: NA; d_gene: NA; v_gene: TRBV5-1; CDR3nt: TGCGCCAGCAGCTCGGCTGTGACTAAGGGGGCCGGGGAGCTGTTTTTT; CDR3aa: CASSSAVTKGAGELFF